A selection of T cell receptor beta chains follows, all from one sample in a study of cytomegalovirus exposure and HLA in healthy donors. Sequencing was performed with immunoSEQ multiplex PCR; in TCRdb, only in-frame clones are kept and a portion is missing. The table shows about 57,000 clones, with 85% to 95% occurring only once. What was sequenced was PBMCs. The receptors here all came from a woman aged 18-35 years in good health and CMV-seronegative. Each CDR3 is given with its conserved first and last residue. A D gene is named only where the DNA matches it firmly. Rows may omit the clone size; those that give it use once, few, many or a size class.

j_call	d_call	cdr3_length	clone_size	v_call	cdr3_nt	cdr3_aa
TRBJ2-1	TRBD1	15	.	TRBV27	TGTGCCAGCCAACTCCCAGGACAGGTGGGGAATGAGCAGTTCTTC	CASQLPGQVGNEQFF
TRBJ2-7	.	12	.	TRBV27	TGTGCCAGCAGCTTGGACAGCTACGAGCAGTACTTC	CASSLDSYEQYF
TRBJ2-2	TRBD1	16	once	TRBV5-1	TGCGCCAGCAGCTTGGCTGGACAGGGGAACACCGGGGAGCTGTTTTTT	CASSLAGQGNTGELFF
TRBJ2-1	.	22	.	TRBV9	TGTGCCAGCAGCGTACCGGGACTTAAGAGGGAGCGACAAGGCTATCAGTCCGATGAGCAGTTCTTC	CASSVPGLKRERQGYQSDEQFF
TRBJ2-5	TRBD2	17	.	TRBV7-9	TGTGCCAGCAGCTTAGACCGACTAGCGGGGTTAATAGAGACCCAGTACTTC	CASSLDRLAGLIETQYF
TRBJ2-5	.	14	few	TRBV7-9	TGTGCCAGCAGCTCTGGACAGAGGAAAGAGACCCAGTACTTC	CASSSGQRKETQYF
TRBJ2-2	.	14	few	TRBV19	TGTGCCAGTAGTATTGCGGGTAACACCGGGGAGCTGTTTTTT	CASSIAGNTGELFF
TRBJ2-3	TRBD1	15	.	TRBV6-5	TGTGCCAGCAGTCCTGGGACAGCTAGCACAGATACGCAGTATTTT	CASSPGTASTDTQYF
TRBJ1-1	TRBD1	16	.	TRBV7-9	TGTGCCAGCAGCTTTACGGGACTCGGACAGGGCGCTGAAGCTTTCTTT	CASSFTGLGQGAEAFF
TRBJ1-2	.	13	.	TRBV5-4	TGTGCCAGCAGCTTCAGGGGTTCTTATGGCTACACCTTC	CASSFRGSYGYTF
TRBJ2-1	.	12	.	TRBV11-2	TGTGCCAGCAGCTCGCAGGTTAATGAGCAGTTCTTC	CASSSQVNEQFF
TRBJ2-2	TRBD1	15	.	TRBV28	TGTGCCAGCAGTGGAGGGACAGGGAACACCGGGGAGCTGTTTTTT	CASSGGTGNTGELFF
TRBJ2-7	TRBD2	16	.	TRBV15	TGTGCCACCAGCGTCACTAGCGGACCCTACAACTACGAGCAGTACTTC	CATSVTSGPYNYEQYF
TRBJ2-1	TRBD2	18	.	TRBV9	TGTGCCAGCAGCGCAAATCCGGGACTAGCGGGGGTTTACAATGAGCAGTTCTTC	CASSANPGLAGVYNEQFF
TRBJ2-6	.	14	.	TRBV6-4	TGTGCCAGCGGACAGAGCTCTGGGGCCAACGTCCTGACTTTC	CASGQSSGANVLTF
TRBJ2-3	TRBD2	14	.	TRBV25-1	TGTGCCAGCGAGGCGGGAGGGCTTTCAGATACGCAGTATTTT	CASEAGGLSDTQYF
TRBJ2-7	.	14	.	TRBV21-1	TGTGCCAGCTCACTTCAGGGACTTCGGCCCGAGCAGTACTTC	CASSLQGLRPEQYF
TRBJ2-2	.	14	.	TRBV5-1	TGCGCCAGCAGCCAAGTAGCGAACACCGGGGAGCTGTTTTTT	CASSQVANTGELFF
TRBJ1-4	TRBD1	14	.	TRBV5-5	TGTGCCAGCAGCCGAGACAGGGGGACGGAAAAACTGTTTTTT	CASSRDRGTEKLFF
TRBJ2-2	TRBD1	17	.	TRBV7-8	TGTGCCAGCAGCTTAGCGGGGGACAGGGGAGGAACCGGGGAGCTGTTTTTT	CASSLAGDRGGTGELFF
TRBJ1-4	.	14	.	TRBV7-2	TGTGCCAGCAGCCCGGGGGGCACTAATGAAAAACTGTTTTTT	CASSPGGTNEKLFF
TRBJ1-2	.	12	few	TRBV11-2	TGTGCCAGCAGCTTAGAGACAAGCGGCTACACCTTC	CASSLETSGYTF
TRBJ2-1	.	15	.	TRBV5-4	TGTGCCAGCAGCTTCACAGGGCGGTCCTACAATGAGCAGTTCTTC	CASSFTGRSYNEQFF
TRBJ2-3	TRBD2	19	.	TRBV2	TGTGCCAGCAGTGGGCCCCGACTAGCGGGGGGACGGTACAGGGGTACGCAGTATTTT	CASSGPRLAGGRYRGTQYF
TRBJ2-3	.	14	.	TRBV5-4	TGTGCCAGCAGCCCCGGGATCGGGGGAGATACGCAGTATTTT	CASSPGIGGDTQYF
TRBJ2-3	TRBD2	14	.	TRBV19	TGTGCCAGTAATTCTCTAGCGGGACCAGCTACGCAGTATTTT	CASNSLAGPATQYF
TRBJ2-5	TRBD1	15	.	TRBV10-3	TGTGCCATCAGAGCGGGACAGGGCCGGCAAGAGACCCAGTACTTC	CAIRAGQGRQETQYF
TRBJ2-1	.	14	.	TRBV29-1	TGCAGCGTTCGAGACAGGATCATCGACAATGAGCAGTTCTTC	CSVRDRIIDNEQFF
TRBJ2-3	.	12	.	TRBV19	TGTGCCAGTAGCAACGGGGGAGATACGCAGTATTTT	CASSNGGDTQYF
TRBJ1-1	.	14	.	TRBV5-1	TGCGCCAGCAGCTCATATGGGGCGAACACTGAAGCTTTCTTT	CASSSYGANTEAFF
TRBJ1-5	TRBD1	16	.	TRBV5-5	TGTGCCAGCAGCCGATTTACCGGACAGGGAGGTCAGCCCCAGCATTTT	CASSRFTGQGGQPQHF
TRBJ2-2	.	16	.	TRBV10-3	TGTGCCATCAGTGACCGCGGGGAGGCGAACACCGGGGAGCTGTTTTTT	CAISDRGEANTGELFF
TRBJ2-1	.	15	.	TRBV5-6	TGTGCCAGCAGCTTGGTGACCACGGGGTACAATGAGCAGTTCTTC	CASSLVTTGYNEQFF
TRBJ2-3	.	13	.	TRBV27	TGTGCCAGCAGTCTTGCGACACGGGATACGCAGTATTTT	CASSLATRDTQYF
TRBJ2-1	TRBD2	14	.	TRBV10-3	TGTGCCATCAGTGATAGCGGGGGGGACAATGAGCAGTTCTTC	CAISDSGGDNEQFF
TRBJ2-5	TRBD2	17	.	TRBV2	TGTGCCAGCAGTGCTCCCCCGCTGCGGGGGGACCAAGAGACCCAGTACTTC	CASSAPPLRGDQETQYF
TRBJ2-2	TRBD1	15	.	TRBV6-1	TGTGCCAGCAGTGAGGACAGGGCTGCTTTTGGGGAGCTGTTTTTT	CASSEDRAAFGELFF
TRBJ1-2	.	16	.	TRBV6-1	TGTGCCAGCAGTGAAGCTAGCTGGCGGTCTAACTATGGCTACACCTTC	CASSEASWRSNYGYTF
TRBJ2-7	.	13	.	TRBV7-8	TGTGCCAGCAGCCCCGCCGACTATTACGAGCAGTACTTC	CASSPADYYEQYF
TRBJ2-5	TRBD2	16	once	TRBV5-5	TGTGCCAGCAGCTTGGCTAGCGGGAGTTTTCAAGAGACCCAGTACTTC	CASSLASGSFQETQYF
TRBJ2-1	TRBD1	16	.	TRBV18	TGTGCCAGCTCACGCTGGACAGGGGACTCCTACAATGAGCAGTTCTTC	CASSRWTGDSYNEQFF
TRBJ1-2	.	15	.	TRBV5-1	TGCGCCAGCAGCCGTGAGGAGGGACGATACTATGGCTACACCTTC	CASSREEGRYYGYTF
TRBJ1-5	TRBD1	13	.	TRBV6-1	TGTGCCAGACCGGGACAGGGTAATCAGCCCCAGCATTTT	CARPGQGNQPQHF
TRBJ1-1	.	15	once	TRBV27	TGTGCCAGCAGTTTATTGGTCCCCGGGTTGACTGAAGCTTTCTTT	CASSLLVPGLTEAFF
TRBJ2-3	.	15	.	TRBV19	TGTGCCAGTAGTACGGGTGGGTCGGGCACAGATACGCAGTATTTT	CASSTGGSGTDTQYF
TRBJ2-5	TRBD1	14	.	TRBV12-5	TGTGCTAGTGGTTTGGGACAGGGCATGGAGACCCAGTACTTC	CASGLGQGMETQYF